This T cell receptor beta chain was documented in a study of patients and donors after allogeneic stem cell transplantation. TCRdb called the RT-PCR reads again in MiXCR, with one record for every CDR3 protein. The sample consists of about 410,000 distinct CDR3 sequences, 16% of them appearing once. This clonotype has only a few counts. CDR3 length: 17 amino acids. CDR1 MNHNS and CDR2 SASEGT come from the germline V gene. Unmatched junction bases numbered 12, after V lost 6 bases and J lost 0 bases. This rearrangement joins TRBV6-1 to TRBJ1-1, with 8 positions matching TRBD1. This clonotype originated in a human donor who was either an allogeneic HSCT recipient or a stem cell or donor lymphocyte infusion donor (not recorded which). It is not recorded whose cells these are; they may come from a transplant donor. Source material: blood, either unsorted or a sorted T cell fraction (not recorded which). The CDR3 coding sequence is TGTGCCAGCAGCCGCAGACAGGGGTGGGTATTGAACACTGAAGCTTTCTTT. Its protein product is CASSRRQGWVLNTEAFF.